What follows are 20 T cell receptor beta chains derived from one specimen sequenced in a study of cytomegalovirus exposure and HLA in healthy donors (dated by TCRdb to the late 2010s). The library relied on the immunoSEQ multiplex PCR assay. For the multiplex PCR, a mixture combining 60 forward primers for TCR Vbeta segments and 13 reverse primers for TCR Jbeta segments was used. Sourced from immuneACCESS, this table was stored by TCRdb with only in-frame sequences that have V and J called. A share of the clones is absent; for the studies checked, an unresolved V gene accounts for under half, and the remainder has no known explanation. This sample lists 120,000 to 150,000 clones; over 60% were detected once. The ten largest clones add up to less than 2.5% of the sample. Specimen: PBMCs. The origin of the receptors is a man between 40 and 49 years old in good health and CMV-seronegative.

The rearrangement links TRBV2 to TRBJ1-5, with no clear D. The CDR3 loop spans 17 amino acids. V lost 4 bases, J lost 0 bases, and 16 bases lay in between. CDR1 is SNHLY and CDR2 is FYNNEI in the germline V gene. The CDR3: CASSGPTAFNSNQPQHF. For the CDR3, the DNA is TGTGCCAGCAGTGGGCCCACAGCTTTTAATAGCAATCAGCCCCAGCATTTT.

This clone occurred once. The J gene is TRBJ2-7, the V gene TRBV5-1; TRBD1 matches at 8 bases. This CDR3 is 14 amino acids long. The junction had 4 bases not matched to a gene; V was cut back by 0 bases and J by 5 bases. Per germline, CDR1 SGHRS and CDR2 YFSETQ. CDR3 in DNA: TGCGCCAGCAGCTTGGTGCAGGGGGCCGACGAGCAGTACTTC. It codes for CASSLVQGADEQYF.

The J gene is TRBJ2-7, the V gene TRBV9; 9 positions agree with TRBD1. CDR3 length: 15 residues. J gave up 6 bases and V 4 bases, and 11 bases lay outside the gene matches. Germline CDR1 reads SGDLS; CDR2 reads YYNGEE. CDR3 sequence reads: CASSISGTGIGEQYF. CDR3 coding DNA: TGTGCCAGCAGCATCTCCGGGACAGGGATAGGCGAGCAGTACTTC.

The gene calls are TRBV27 and TRBJ2-3, with 8 bases aligning to TRBD2. Germline assignment: CDR1 MNHEY and CDR2 SMNVEV (reference sequence). Germline trimming cut 6 bases from V and 4 bases from J; bases unmatched to any gene: 9. CDR3 length: 15 residues. CDR3 amino acids: CASRRTSRRADTQYF. CDR3 nucleotides: TGTGCCAGCAGGCGGACTAGCCGAAGGGCAGATACGCAGTATTTT.

The rearrangement joins TRBV10-1 to TRBJ1-1; no clear D gene. The CDR3 is 14 residues long. Trimming shortened V by 0 bases and J by 4 bases, and 9 bases separated the two germline ends. From germline, CDR1 is WNHNN and CDR2 SYGVQD (reference sequence). CDR3 nucleotides: TGCGCCAGCAGTGAGTCACCCAGTCGCACTGAAGCTTTCTTT. This codes for CASSESPSRTEAFF.

This chain joins TRBV18 and TRBJ1-1; D perhaps matches TRBD1 (5 bases). There are 17 residues in the CDR3. V was trimmed by 0 bases and J by 1 base, leaving 15 bases between them. The germline V gene encodes CDR1 KGHSH and CDR2 LQKENI. The CDR3 loop reads CASSPPVGRARNTEAFF. For the CDR3, the DNA is TGTGCCAGCTCACCACCGGTGGGCAGGGCGAGGAACACTGAAGCTTTCTTT. The variable domain in full, with the rest retrieved from reference TRBV18 and TRBJ1-1, is NAGVMQNPRHLVRRRGQEARLRCSPMKGHSHVYWYRQLPEEGLKFMVYLQKENIIDESGMPKERFSAEFPKEGPSILRIQQVVRGDSAAYFCASSPPVGRARNTEAFFGQGTRLTVV.

The table lists this clone with a count of one. The chain joins TRBV7-2 to TRBJ2-1; 10 positions match TRBD2. The V and J ends lost 7 bases and 9 bases, in that order; junction bases with no gene match: 12. Germline V gives CDR1 SGHTA, CDR2 FQGNSA. This CDR3 contains 15 residues. The CDR3 sequence is CASTETSGRALEQFF. The CDR3 DNA reads as TGTGCCAGCACCGAGACGAGCGGGAGGGCCCTTGAGCAGTTCTTC.

The J gene is TRBJ2-7, the V gene TRBV5-1, with D possibly TRBD2 on 7 matching bases. Trimming removed 3 bases at V and 4 bases at J, with 17 bases between. CDR3 length: 15 residues. CDR1 is SGHRS, CDR2 YFSETQ, per germline. The CDR3 DNA is TGCGCCAGCAGCTGGGGGGCGGGAGACCTGTACGAGCAGTACTTC. It specifies CASSWGAGDLYEQYF.

This clone was picked up one time. The genes are TRBV4-2 and TRBJ2-4; D is possibly TRBD2 (6 bases). Germline CDR1 and CDR2: LGHNA and YNFKEQ. This CDR3 is built from 19 residues. V was shortened by 0 bases and J by 0 bases, with 18 bases between the two germline ends. The chain's CDR3 is CASSQDRDSLPGAKNIQYF. The CDR3 DNA follows: TGTGCCAGCAGCCAAGATCGGGACTCCTTACCTGGAGCCAAAAACATTCAGTACTTC.

The rearrangement links TRBV5-8 to TRBJ2-7, with 13 positions matching TRBD2. This CDR3 has 15 amino acids. Per germline, CDR1 SGHTS and CDR2 YDEGEE. V gave up 4 bases and J gave up 4 bases; unmatched junction bases: 5. DNA of the CDR3: TGTGCCAGCAGCCGACTAGCGGGAGGTCCGTACGAGCAGTACTTC. It is translated as CASSRLAGGPYEQYF.

This clone has only a few counts. The rearrangement links TRBV2 to TRBJ1-5, with 7 nucleotides matching TRBD1. The CDR3 spans 16 residues. V was clipped by 1 base and J by 3 bases; unmatched bases: 6. Germline lookup yields CDR1 SNHLY and CDR2 FYNNEI. In nucleotides, the CDR3 is TGTGCCAGCAGTGAAGTGGCAGGGGGAGACAATCAGCCCCAGCATTTT. Translation gives CASSEVAGGDNQPQHF.

J is TRBJ1-3 and V is TRBV25-1; tentative D call: TRBD1 (5 bases). CDR3 size: 13 residues. Germline-derived CDR1 and CDR2 are MGHDK and SYGVNS. The V end was cut by 7 bases, the J end by 3 bases, with 10 bases between. The CDR3 loop is CASTGVGGNTIYF. CDR3 DNA: TGTGCCAGCACGGGGGTGGGTGGAAACACCATATATTTT.

This chain joins TRBV30 and TRBJ2-7, with TRBD1 as a possible D gene (5 bases). This CDR3 has 13 amino acids. In germline, CDR1 is GTSNPN, CDR2 SVGIG (reference sequence). Trimming left V 0 bases short and J 2 bases short, with 8 bases between. This CDR3 is CAWSVGAAYEQYF. The CDR3 DNA is TGTGCCTGGAGTGTAGGGGCAGCCTACGAGCAGTACTTC.

Turning to this clone: One junction end disagrees with the germline gene, perhaps due to a read error. The chain recombines TRBV5-5 with TRBJ1-2; D remains unclear. The CDR3 runs 16 residues. Germline-derived CDR1 and CDR2 are SGHKS and YYEKEE (reference sequence). The CDR3 nucleotides are TGTGCCAGCAGCTTGCGAGTCTGGGGTGACTACTATGGCTACCCCTTC. It encodes CASSLRVWGDYYGYPF.

This chain connects TRBV30 to TRBJ2-5; D is perhaps TRBD1 (5 bases). CDR1 is GTSNPN, CDR2 SVGIG, per germline (reference sequence). This CDR3 is built from 11 residues. V shed 4 bases and J shed 5 bases, with 8 bases lying between them. CDR3 sequence reads: CAWTAGETQYF. As DNA, the CDR3 is TGTGCCTGGACCGCAGGGGAGACCCAGTACTTC.

J is TRBJ2-7 and V is TRBV7-2, with 10 bases aligning to TRBD1. This CDR3 has 16 amino acids. Germline V CDR1 and CDR2: SGHTA, FQGNSA. With 5 bases clipped from V and 6 bases from J, the junction kept 13 bases outside the gene matches. This chain's CDR3 is CASSVRRQGARSEQYF. CDR3 coding DNA: TGTGCCAGCAGCGTCCGAAGACAGGGGGCGCGCTCCGAGCAGTACTTC.

The chain has TRBV19 and TRBJ2-2; D is perhaps TRBD2 (5 bases). Trimming cost V 3 bases and J 8 bases, with 10 bases left between them. CDR1 is LNHDA, CDR2 SQIVND, per germline (reference sequence). The CDR3 length is 13 residues. The CDR3 protein is CASSMTGVGELFF. The CDR3 DNA reads as TGTGCCAGTAGTATGACCGGGGTTGGGGAGCTGTTTTTT.

This clone was recorded a few times. V usage is TRBV5-1 and J usage is TRBJ2-3, with 10 bases that match TRBD2. Germline assignment: CDR1 SGHRS and CDR2 YFSETQ. The CDR3 extends over 15 amino acids. Unmatched junction bases numbered 8, after V lost 4 bases and J lost 6 bases. CDR3 sequence (DNA): TGCGCCAGCAGCCTCGGAAGCGGGAGGGGGGATACGCAGTATTTT. Translation gives CASSLGSGRGDTQYF.

V gene TRBV14 combines with J gene TRBJ2-5, with TRBD2 identical over 14 bases. The closer fit of TRBJ2-7 to the DNA end suggests the J call may be wrong. Germline CDR1 SGHDN, CDR2 FVKESK. This CDR3 has 17 residues. CDR3 DNA sequence: TGTGCCAGCAGCCGGACTAGCGGGAGGCCCCGAATCTACGAGCAGTACTTC. Translation: CASSRTSGRPRIYEQYF.

This clone was found a few times. This chain connects TRBV6-5 to TRBJ2-7, with 14 bases matching TRBD2. Germline V gene lookup returns CDR1 MNHEY and CDR2 SVGAGI. V was clipped by 2 bases and J by 6 bases; unmatched bases: 6. CDR3 length equals 16 residues. CDR3 in DNA: TGTGCCAGCAGTTACGGGACTAGCGGGAGTCCCTCCGAGCAGTACTTC. Residues: CASSYGTSGSPSEQYF.